A single sample gave rise to the 23 T cell receptor beta chains below, sequenced in a study of T cell responses to AZD1222 COVID-19 vaccine (dated by TCRdb to about 2021). This specimen's time point label, per the study, means: baseline before first vaccination. The library was obtained by the immunoSEQ multiplex PCR assay. The source is immuneACCESS, and TCRdb retained only in-frame sequences with V and J called. Part of the clones is not carried over; for the studies checked, unresolved V genes explain less than half of this, and the remainder is unexplained. Present in this sample are roughly 150,000 clones, about 91% of which were seen just once. 4% to 5% of the sample belongs to the ten largest clones. Here the sequenced sample was peripheral blood, taken on day 0 of AZD1222 vaccination. The receptors were gathered from an adult in good health.

V is TRBV6-5 and J is TRBJ1-3; no firm D call. Germline values: CDR1 MNHEY, CDR2 SVGAGI. This CDR3 contains 16 residues. Trimming removed 0 bases at V and 1 base at J, with 10 bases between. The CDR3: CASSYSAGRSGNTIYF. In DNA form, the CDR3 reads TGTGCCAGCAGTTACTCGGCGGGAAGGTCTGGAAACACCATATATTTT.

The chain employs TRBV19 and TRBJ1-6; 8 positions agree with TRBD1. The CDR3 totals 15 residues. After removal of 6 bases from V and 8 bases from J, the junction contained 9 bases not matched to a gene. Germline CDR1 and CDR2: LNHDA and SQIVND (reference sequence). CDR3 protein: CASSPRTGRDSPLHF. DNA for the CDR3: TGTGCCAGTAGCCCCCGGACAGGGAGGGATTCACCCCTCCACTTT.

The V call is TRBV15, the J call TRBJ1-5, with a possible D match to TRBD1 (6 bases). CDR3 length: 15 residues. In germline, CDR1 is LNHNV, CDR2 YYDKDF (reference sequence). Trimming stripped 0 bases from V and 3 bases from J, with 9 bases between. The CDR3 region is CATSRERDINQPQHF. DNA for the CDR3: TGTGCCACCAGCAGAGAGAGGGACATCAATCAGCCCCAGCATTTT.

The V and J genes are TRBV27 and TRBJ2-2, with D perhaps matching TRBD1 (6 bases). The germline V gene has CDR1 MNHEY and CDR2 SMNVEV (reference sequence). V shed 4 bases and J shed 1 base, with 7 bases lying between them. The CDR3 is 14 amino acids. The CDR3 spells CASSWGQNTGELFF. CDR3 coding DNA: TGTGCCAGCAGTTGGGGACAGAACACCGGGGAGCTGTTTTTT.

The chain couples TRBV5-1 to TRBJ2-7; D might be TRBD1 (5 bases). Germline CDR1 and CDR2: SGHRS and YFSETQ. This CDR3 is built from 14 residues. V was trimmed by 2 bases and J by 2 bases, leaving 11 bases between them. The CDR3 DNA reads as TGCGCCAGCAGCTTATTTCTACAGGCCTACGAGCAGTACTTC. It translates to CASSLFLQAYEQYF.

Only one count was recorded for this clone. Being one base from a much bigger clone, this may be a read error. The chain links TRBV6-4 to TRBJ2-1, with TRBD2 matching over 13 bases. This CDR3 has 16 amino acids. V shed 0 bases, J shed 7 bases, and the junction held 3 bases outside the gene matches. Germline V gives CDR1 MRHNA, CDR2 SNTAGT. Here the CDR3 reads CASSDSGTSGTNEQFF. The CDR3 region has the DNA TGTGCCAGCAGTGACTCGGGGACTAGCGGGACAAATGAGCAGTTCTTC.

The chain carries TRBV5-1 and TRBJ2-3; a possible D gene is TRBD2 (5 bases). Germline V gene data show CDR1 as SGHRS and CDR2 as YFSETQ. Trimming took 4 bases from V and 4 from J, leaving 19 bases between them. The CDR3 is 16 amino acids. The CDR3 DNA reads as TGCGCCAGCAGCACCTTAGCGCGTGGCAGTGCAGATACGCAGTATTTT. It translates to CASSTLARGSADTQYF.

The V gene is TRBV19, the J gene TRBJ1-1; 7 bases fit TRBD1. Germline V gene sequence: CDR1 LNHDA, CDR2 SQIVND (reference sequence). CDR3 size: 16 residues. Trimming at V came to 9 bases and at J to 5 bases, leaving 18 bases not matched to a gene. The CDR3 DNA reads TGTGCCAGCCGTAGGGGCGGAGGGAGGGGGCTAACTGAAGCTTTCTTT. Its protein is CASRRGGGRGLTEAFF.

The V call is TRBV30, the J call TRBJ1-1; perhaps TRBD1 as D (6 bases). CDR1 and CDR2 (germline): GTSNPN, SVGIG (reference sequence). Deletions cut 2 bases from V and 4 bases from J, with 11 bases between. The CDR3 runs 13 residues. The CDR3 bases are TGTGCCTGGAGTCCAGGGGCTGCCACTGAAGCTTTCTTT. Translating it yields CAWSPGAATEAFF. The complete variable domain, with remaining parts taken from reference TRBV30 and TRBJ1-1, reads SQTIHQWPATLVQPVGSPLSLECTVEGTSNPNLYWYRQAAGRGLQLLFYSVGIGQISSEVPQNLSASRPQDRQFILSSKKLLLSDSGFYLCAWSPGAATEAFFGQGTRLTVV.

This clone was counted many times. The chain has TRBV5-1 and TRBJ2-7; possibly TRBD1 for D (6 bases). V lost 4 bases to trimming and J lost 2 bases, with 16 bases between them. From germline, CDR1 is SGHRS and CDR2 YFSETQ. CDR3 length: 15 residues. As DNA, the CDR3 is TGCGCCAGCAGCCTTGGGCACAGGGATCCCTACGAGCAGTACTTC. This translates into CASSLGHRDPYEQYF.

This clone was detected only once. Written as DNA, the CDR3 is TGTGCCAGCAGCCTCGACAGGGCGGGCACTGAAGCTTTCTTT. This codes for CASSLDRAGTEAFF. The rearrangement links TRBV6-5 to TRBJ1-1; 7 bases agree with TRBD1. Per germline, CDR1 MNHEY and CDR2 SVGAGI. This CDR3 is 14 amino acids long. V lost 6 bases and J lost 4; bases outside the gene matches: 8.

The chain has TRBV3-1 (or the pseudogene TRBV3-2) and TRBJ2-3, with D possibly being TRBD2 (6 bases). This CDR3 has 16 amino acids. With 1 base removed from V and 1 base from J, the gap between germline ends came to 12 bases. In germline, CDR1 is LGHDT, CDR2 YNNKEL (reference sequence). The CDR3 nucleotides are TGTGCCAGCAGCCAAGGGAGGGCTAGCGGCACAGATACGCAGTATTTT. Amino acids: CASSQGRASGTDTQYF.

CDR3 sequence (DNA): TGTGCCAGCAGTAGGTATAACTCTGGAAACACCATATATTTT. Translated: CASSRYNSGNTIYF. The rearrangement uses TRBV7-2 and TRBJ1-3; no reliable D call. CDR1 SGHTA and CDR2 FQGNSA come from the germline V gene. V lost 6 bases and J lost 0, with 9 bases in between. The CDR3 runs 14 residues.

V gene TRBV6-4 combines with J gene TRBJ1-6, with 8 bases aligning to TRBD1. Germline V CDR1 and CDR2: MRHNA, SNTAGT. Trimming cost V 4 bases and J 10 bases; bases outside gene matches: 6. This CDR3 is 14 amino acids long. CDR3: CASSATGGESPLHF. CDR3 nucleotides: TGTGCCAGCAGTGCTACAGGGGGAGAGTCACCCCTCCACTTT.

V usage is TRBV11-2 and J usage is TRBJ2-7, with TRBD2 identical over 11 bases. The CDR3 extends over 15 amino acids. Germline-derived CDR1 and CDR2 are SGHAT and FQNNGV. J was trimmed by 4 bases and V by 5 bases; bases with no gene match: 7. CDR3 nucleotide sequence: TGTGCCAGCAGCGTTAGCGGGGGGGCAGTATACGAGCAGTACTTC. Amino acids: CASSVSGGAVYEQYF.

The V gene is TRBV18, the J gene TRBJ2-7, with 9 bases that match TRBD1. Germline V gene data show CDR1 as KGHSH and CDR2 as LQKENI. With 2 bases clipped from V and 1 base from J, the junction kept 0 bases outside the gene matches. The length of the CDR3 is 14 residues. The CDR3, as DNA: TGTGCCAGCTCACCAGGGACAGGGTCCTACGAGCAGTACTTC. This translates into CASSPGTGSYEQYF.

The chain recombines TRBV5-8 with TRBJ2-4; TRBD2 aligns across 10 bases. This CDR3 region has 17 residues. Trimming at V came to 2 bases and at J to 2 bases, leaving 7 bases not matched to a gene. Germline lookup yields CDR1 SGHTS and CDR2 YDEGEE. The CDR3 DNA follows: TGTGCCAGCAGCTTAAGATCTAGCGGGAGTTCCAAAAACATTCAGTACTTC. This translates into CASSLRSSGSSKNIQYF.

The chain uses TRBV6-5 and TRBJ2-2, with TRBD1 matching over 7 bases. Germline CDR1 MNHEY, CDR2 SVGAGI. The CDR3 covers 15 residues. J lost 1 base, V lost 6 bases, and 5 bases had no gene match. The CDR3 DNA is TGTGCCAGCAGGATACAGGGGATGAACACCGGGGAGCTGTTTTTT. Translation: CASRIQGMNTGELFF.

The chain is built from TRBV29-1 and TRBJ1-1; D gene ambiguous. Trimming pared 6 bases from V and 4 bases from J, leaving 12 bases between. Germline V gene lookup returns CDR1 SQVTM and CDR2 ANQGSEA. The CDR3 spans 12 residues. The CDR3 bases are TGCAGCGTGAGAAGGTTGTTCACTGAAGCTTTCTTT. The encoded protein is CSVRRLFTEAFF.

The chain has TRBV4-1 and TRBJ1-5; D gene unclear. The CDR3 contains 16 residues. Trimming shortened V by 0 bases and J by 2 bases, and 11 bases separated the two germline ends. Germline values: CDR1 MGHRA, CDR2 YSYEKL. The CDR3 nucleotides read TGCGCCAGCAGCCAAGACCGGGTGTTTGGCAATCAGCCCCAGCATTTT. As protein: CASSQDRVFGNQPQHF.

This clone came up once. The V gene is TRBV3-1 (or the pseudogene TRBV3-2), the J gene TRBJ2-7, with 7 positions matching TRBD2. This CDR3 has 16 residues. J was trimmed by 4 bases and V by 4 bases; bases with no gene match: 13. CDR1 is LGHDT and CDR2 is YNNKEL in the germline V gene (reference sequence). The DNA for the CDR3 is TGTGCCAGCAGCCCCGGGGGGACGTGGCTCGTATACGAGCAGTACTTC. Its protein is CASSPGGTWLVYEQYF.

The rearrangement links TRBV4-1 to TRBJ1-4, with 8 nucleotides matching TRBD1. The ends lost 2 bases at V and 10 bases at J; junction bases unmatched: 6. The CDR3 contains 14 residues. CDR1 MGHRA and CDR2 YSYEKL come from the germline V gene. CDR3 sequence reads: CASSQLAGGTKLFF. CDR3 DNA: TGCGCCAGCAGCCAACTCGCAGGGGGCACAAAACTGTTTTTT.

J is TRBJ2-3 and V is TRBV7-9, with TRBD2 matching 11 bases. V was clipped by 8 bases and J by 0 bases; unmatched bases: 7. CDR1 is SEHNR, CDR2 FQNEAQ, per germline (reference sequence). The CDR3 sequence is 16 residues long. CDR3 protein: CASGWGTSGSTDTQYF. DNA for the CDR3: TGTGCCAGCGGCTGGGGGACTAGCGGTAGCACAGATACGCAGTATTTT.